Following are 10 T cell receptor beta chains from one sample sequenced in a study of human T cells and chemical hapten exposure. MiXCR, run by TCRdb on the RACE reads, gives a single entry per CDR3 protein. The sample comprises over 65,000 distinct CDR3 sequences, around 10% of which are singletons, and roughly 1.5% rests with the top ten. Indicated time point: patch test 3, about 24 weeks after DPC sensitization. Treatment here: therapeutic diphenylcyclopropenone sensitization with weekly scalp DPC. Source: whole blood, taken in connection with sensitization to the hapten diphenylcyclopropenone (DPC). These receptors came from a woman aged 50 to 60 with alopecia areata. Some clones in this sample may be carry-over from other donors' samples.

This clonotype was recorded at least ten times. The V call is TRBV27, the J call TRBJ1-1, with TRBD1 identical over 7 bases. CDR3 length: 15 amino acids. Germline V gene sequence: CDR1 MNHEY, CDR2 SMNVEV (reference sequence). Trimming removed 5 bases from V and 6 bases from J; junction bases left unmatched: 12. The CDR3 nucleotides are TGTGCCAGCAGTCCCGGGGACAGTTCAAGAGCTGAAGCTTTCTTT. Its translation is CASSPGDSSRAEAFF.

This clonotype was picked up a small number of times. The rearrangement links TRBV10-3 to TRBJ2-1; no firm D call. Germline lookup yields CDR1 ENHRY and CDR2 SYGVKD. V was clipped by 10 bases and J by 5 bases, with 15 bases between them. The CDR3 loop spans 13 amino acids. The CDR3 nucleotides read TGTGCCAACGCGCCAAAAGTTAACAATGAGCAGTTCTTC. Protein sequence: CANAPKVNNEQFF.

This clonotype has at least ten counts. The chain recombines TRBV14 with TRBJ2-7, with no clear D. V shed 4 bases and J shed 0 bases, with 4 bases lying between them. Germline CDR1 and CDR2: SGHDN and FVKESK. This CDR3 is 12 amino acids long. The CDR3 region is CASSPTSYEQYF. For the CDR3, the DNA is TGTGCCAGCAGCCCTACCTCCTACGAGCAGTACTTC.

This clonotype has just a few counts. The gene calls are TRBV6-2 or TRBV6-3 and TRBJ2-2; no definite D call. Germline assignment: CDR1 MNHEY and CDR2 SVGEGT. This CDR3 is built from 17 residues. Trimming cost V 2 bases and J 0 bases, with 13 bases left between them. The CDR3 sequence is CASSYPTGRSNTGELFF. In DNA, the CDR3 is TGTGCCAGCAGTTACCCGACTGGACGGTCGAACACCGGGGAGCTGTTTTTT.

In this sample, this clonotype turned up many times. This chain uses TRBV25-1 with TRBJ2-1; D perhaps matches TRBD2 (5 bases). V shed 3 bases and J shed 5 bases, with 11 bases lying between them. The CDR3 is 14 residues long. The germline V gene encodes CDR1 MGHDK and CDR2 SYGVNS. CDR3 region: CASSDAVLDNEQFF. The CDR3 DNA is TGTGCCAGCAGTGACGCGGTACTAGACAATGAGCAGTTCTTC.

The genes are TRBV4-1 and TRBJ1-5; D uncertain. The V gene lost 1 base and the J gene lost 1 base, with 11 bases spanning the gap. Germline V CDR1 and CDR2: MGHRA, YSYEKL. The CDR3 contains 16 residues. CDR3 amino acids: CASSQGALPSNQPQHF. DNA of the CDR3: TGCGCCAGCAGCCAAGGGGCATTGCCGAGCAATCAGCCCCAGCATTTT.

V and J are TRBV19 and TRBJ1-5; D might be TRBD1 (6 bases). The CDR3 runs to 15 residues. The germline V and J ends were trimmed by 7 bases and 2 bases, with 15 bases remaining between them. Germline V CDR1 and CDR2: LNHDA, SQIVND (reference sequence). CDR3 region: CASTQQGRGNQPQHF. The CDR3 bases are TGTGCCAGTACCCAACAGGGTCGGGGCAATCAGCCCCAGCATTTT.

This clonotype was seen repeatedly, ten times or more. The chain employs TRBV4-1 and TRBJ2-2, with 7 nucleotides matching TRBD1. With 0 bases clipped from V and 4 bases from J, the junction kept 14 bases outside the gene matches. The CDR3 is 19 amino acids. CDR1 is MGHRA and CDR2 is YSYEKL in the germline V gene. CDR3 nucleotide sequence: TGCGCCAGCAGCCAAGATGGTCACCCAGGGGGTCGCGTCACCGGGGAGCTGTTTTTT. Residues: CASSQDGHPGGRVTGELFF.

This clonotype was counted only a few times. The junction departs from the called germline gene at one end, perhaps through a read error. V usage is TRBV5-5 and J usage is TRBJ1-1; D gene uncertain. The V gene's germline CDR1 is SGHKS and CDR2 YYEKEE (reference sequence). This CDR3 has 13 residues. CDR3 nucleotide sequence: TGTACCAGCAGCACTACGAGGAGCACTGAAGCTTTCTTT. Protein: CTSSTTRSTEAFF.

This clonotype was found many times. The CDR3 sequence: CASSLRTTFTGELFF. The CDR3 coding sequence is TGTGCCAGCAGCTTAAGGACTACATTTACCGGGGAGCTGTTTTTT. The chain joins TRBV5-4 to TRBJ2-2, with D maybe TRBD2 (6 bases). Trimming pared 2 bases from V and 5 bases from J, leaving 13 bases between. Germline lookup yields CDR1 SGHNT and CDR2 YYREEE (reference sequence). The CDR3 contains 15 residues.